This entry is about one T cell receptor beta chain. Its antigen is not identified. The cohort excluded patients with autoimmune disease history or systemic immunosuppression. These data belong to a study of OX40 agonist ivuxolimab in advanced cancers. The table came from immunoSEQ multiplex PCR; TCRdb's copy has only in-frame clones and leaves some out. The table has around 70,000 clones, roughly 84% seen once; the top ten hold around 0.8%. The CDR3 is 12 residues long. V lost 4 bases and J 5 bases, leaving 12 bases between the germline ends. In germline, CDR1 is SQVTM, CDR2 ANQGSEA. Study-wide results and limits: Clonal expansion by week 6 occurred in CD4+ and CD8+ blood T cells (at 0.1 to 3.0 mg/kg). Low clonal expansion, among the lowest seen, marked partial responders at 0.1-3.0 mg/kg.

V usage is TRBV29-1 and J usage is TRBJ2-7; D possibly matches TRBD1 or TRBD2 (5 bases each). Material: CD4+ or CD8+ T cells sorted from blood, obtained in a trial of the OX40 agonist ivuxolimab. This TCR was sampled from an adult with an advanced solid tumor such as melanoma, head and neck, liver or kidney cancer. CDR3: CSVARGANEQYF. The CDR3 DNA follows: TGCAGCGTTGCCCGAGGGGCGAACGAGCAGTACTTC.